What follows is one T cell receptor (beta chain) and its context. The antigen is not known. The sample belongs to a study of identifying expanded T cells in peripheral blood. The CDR3 length is 15 residues. Trimming took off 3 bases at V and 1 base at J, with 11 bases between the two ends. Germline values: CDR1 SNHLY, CDR2 FYNNEI. Study conclusions and caveats: Two-week clone count variance significantly increased as total template count grew.

Libraries were prepared by immunoSEQ multiplex PCR; TCRdb keeps only in-frame clonotypes and omits some of them. This sample carries under 150,000 clones, approximately 86% of them seen once, and the ten largest clones take around 8.2%. Healthy donors had no documented immune events, such as infections, while sampled. This chain connects TRBV2 to TRBJ2-3; TRBD2 might be the D (6 bases). The clonotype originates from a person between 18 and 70 years old in good health. Sequencing used blood. CDR3 region: CASSDSGRGTDTQYF. The DNA for the CDR3 is TGTGCCAGCAGTGATAGCGGACGCGGCACAGATACGCAGTATTTT.